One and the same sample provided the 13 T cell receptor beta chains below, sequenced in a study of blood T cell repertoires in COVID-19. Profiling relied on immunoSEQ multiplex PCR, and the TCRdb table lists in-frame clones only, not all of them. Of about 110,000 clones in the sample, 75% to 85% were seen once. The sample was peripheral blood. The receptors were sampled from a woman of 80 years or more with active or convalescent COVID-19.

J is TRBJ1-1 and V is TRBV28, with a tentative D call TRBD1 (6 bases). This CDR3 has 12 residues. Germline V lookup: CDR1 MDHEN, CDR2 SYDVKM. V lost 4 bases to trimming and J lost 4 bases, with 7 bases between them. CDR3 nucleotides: TGTGCCAGCAGTTCGACAGGCACTGAAGCTTTCTTT. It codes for CASSSTGTEAFF. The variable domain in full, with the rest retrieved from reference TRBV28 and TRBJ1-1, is DVKVTQSSRYLVKRTGEKVFLECVQDMDHENMFWYRQDPGLGLRLIYFSYDVKMKEKGDIPEGYSVSREKKERFSLILESASTNQTSMYLCASSSTGTEAFFGQGTRLTVV.

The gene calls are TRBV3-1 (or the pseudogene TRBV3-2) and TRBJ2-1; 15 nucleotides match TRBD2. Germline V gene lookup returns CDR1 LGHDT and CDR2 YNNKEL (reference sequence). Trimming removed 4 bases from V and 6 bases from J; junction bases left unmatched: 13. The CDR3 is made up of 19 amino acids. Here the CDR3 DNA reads TGTGCCAGCAGCCCGATCTTTCCGAGGACTAGCGGGAGGGGCAATGAGCAGTTCTTC. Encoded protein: CASSPIFPRTSGRGNEQFF.

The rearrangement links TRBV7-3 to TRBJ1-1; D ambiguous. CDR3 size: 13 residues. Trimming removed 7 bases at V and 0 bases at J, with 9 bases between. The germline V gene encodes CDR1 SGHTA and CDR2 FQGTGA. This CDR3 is CASTFGLNTEAFF. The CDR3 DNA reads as TGTGCCAGCACTTTCGGGTTGAACACTGAAGCTTTCTTT.

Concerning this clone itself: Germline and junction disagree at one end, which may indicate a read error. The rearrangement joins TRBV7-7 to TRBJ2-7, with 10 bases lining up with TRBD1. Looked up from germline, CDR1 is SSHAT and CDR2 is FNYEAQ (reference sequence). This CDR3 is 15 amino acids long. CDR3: CASSLSDRGLGEQYF. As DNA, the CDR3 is TGTGCTAGCAGCTTATCCGACAGGGGGCTCGGGGAGCAGTACTTC.

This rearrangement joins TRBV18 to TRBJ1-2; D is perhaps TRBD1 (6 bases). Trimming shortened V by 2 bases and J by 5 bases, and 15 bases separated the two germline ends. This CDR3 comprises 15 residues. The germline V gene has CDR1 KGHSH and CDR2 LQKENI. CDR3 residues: CASSPDGGPGYGYTF. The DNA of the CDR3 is TGTGCCAGCTCACCAGACGGGGGGCCTGGTTATGGCTACACCTTC.

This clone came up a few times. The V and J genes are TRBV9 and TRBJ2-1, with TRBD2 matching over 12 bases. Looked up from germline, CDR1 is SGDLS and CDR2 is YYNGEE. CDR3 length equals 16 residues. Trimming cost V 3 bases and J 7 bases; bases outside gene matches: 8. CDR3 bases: TGTGCCAGCAGCGGACATCTAGCGGGAGGGTTTAATGAGCAGTTCTTC. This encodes CASSGHLAGGFNEQFF.

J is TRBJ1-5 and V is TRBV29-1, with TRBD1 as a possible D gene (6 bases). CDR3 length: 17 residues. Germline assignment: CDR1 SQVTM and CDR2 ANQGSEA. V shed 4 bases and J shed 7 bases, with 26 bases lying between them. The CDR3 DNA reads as TGCAGCGTTGTATTATCCCCATTGACAGGCGGAGAGCAGCCCCAGCATTTT. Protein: CSVVLSPLTGGEQPQHF.

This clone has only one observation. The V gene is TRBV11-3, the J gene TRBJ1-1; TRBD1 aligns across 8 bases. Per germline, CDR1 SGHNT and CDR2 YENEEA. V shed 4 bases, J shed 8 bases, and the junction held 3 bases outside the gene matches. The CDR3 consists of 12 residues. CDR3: CASSSRTGEAFF. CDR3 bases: TGTGCCAGCAGCTCAAGGACAGGGGAAGCTTTCTTT.

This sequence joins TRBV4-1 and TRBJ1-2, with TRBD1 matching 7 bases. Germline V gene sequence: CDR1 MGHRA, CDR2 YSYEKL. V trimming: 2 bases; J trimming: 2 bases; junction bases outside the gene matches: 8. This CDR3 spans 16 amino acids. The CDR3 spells CASSQPRVGQNYGYTF. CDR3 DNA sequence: TGCGCCAGCAGCCAACCCCGGGTGGGACAGAACTATGGCTACACCTTC.

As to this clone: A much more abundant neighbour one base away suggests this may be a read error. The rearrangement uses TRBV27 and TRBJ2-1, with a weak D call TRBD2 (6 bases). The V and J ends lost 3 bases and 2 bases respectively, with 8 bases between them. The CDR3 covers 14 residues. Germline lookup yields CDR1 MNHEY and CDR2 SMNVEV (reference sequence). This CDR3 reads CASSLGGAYNEQFF. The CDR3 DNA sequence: TGTGCCAGCAGTTTGGGGGGAGCCTACAATGAGCAGTTCTTC.

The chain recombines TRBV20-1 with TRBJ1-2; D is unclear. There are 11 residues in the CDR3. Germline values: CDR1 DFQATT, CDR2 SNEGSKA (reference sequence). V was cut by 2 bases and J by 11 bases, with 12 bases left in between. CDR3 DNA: TGCAGTGCTAGACGTGTCCGCAGTTACACCTTC. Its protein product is CSARRVRSYTF.

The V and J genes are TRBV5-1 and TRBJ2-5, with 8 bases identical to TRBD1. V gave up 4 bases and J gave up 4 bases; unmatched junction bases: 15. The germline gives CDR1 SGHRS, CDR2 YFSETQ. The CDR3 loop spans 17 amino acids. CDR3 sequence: CASSLLTGDAVGETQYF. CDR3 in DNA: TGCGCCAGCAGCCTCTTGACAGGGGATGCGGTTGGAGAGACCCAGTACTTC.

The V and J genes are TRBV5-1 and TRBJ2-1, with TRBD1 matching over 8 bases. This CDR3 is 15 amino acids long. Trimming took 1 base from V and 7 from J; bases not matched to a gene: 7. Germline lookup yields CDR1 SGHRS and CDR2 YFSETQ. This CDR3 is CASSLFRTGSNEQFF. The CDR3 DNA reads TGCGCCAGCAGCTTGTTTCGGACAGGGTCAAATGAGCAGTTCTTC.